Following are 13 T cell receptor beta chains from one sample sequenced in a study of blood T cell repertoires in COVID-19 (dated by TCRdb to the early 2020s). Libraries were prepared through the immunoSEQ multiplex PCR assay. What TCRdb holds here is the immuneACCESS table cut down to in-frame rearrangements. Part of the clones is not present; checked against another copy, under half of the missing clones reflect an unresolved V gene, and the others are unexplained. This sample holds around 400,000 clones; around 89% were observed only once. Around 1.2% of the sample goes to the ten largest clones. Sequences were obtained from peripheral blood. The receptors here all came from a man aged 40-50 years with acute or convalescent COVID-19.

V and J are TRBV14 and TRBJ1-1; the D is unclear. The CDR3 consists of 14 residues. The V gene's germline CDR1 is SGHDN and CDR2 FVKESK. The V end was cut by 5 bases, the J end by 7 bases, with 17 bases between. CDR3 protein: CASSSTFTGNEAFF. CDR3 sequence (DNA): TGTGCCAGCAGCTCAACCTTTACGGGGAATGAAGCTTTCTTT. Based on the CDR3 plus reference TRBV14 and TRBJ1-1, the full variable domain is EAGVTQFPSHSVIEKGQTVTLRCDPISGHDNLYWYRRVMGKEIKFLLHFVKESKQDESGMPNNRFLAERTGGTYSTLKVQPAELEDSGVYFCASSSTFTGNEAFFGQGTRLTVV.

The chain links TRBV28 to TRBJ2-1; 10 bases are shared with TRBD2. Germline-derived CDR1 and CDR2 are MDHEN and SYDVKM. The CDR3 runs to 15 residues. Trimming at V came to 2 bases and at J to 5 bases, leaving 3 bases not matched to a gene. In DNA form, the CDR3 reads TGTGCCAGCAGTTTAGTCCTAGCGGGGGACAATGAGCAGTTCTTC. This encodes CASSLVLAGDNEQFF.

The chain uses TRBV30 and TRBJ1-2; 10 nucleotides agree with TRBD1. The germline gives CDR1 GTSNPN, CDR2 SVGIG (reference sequence). The CDR3 consists of 19 residues. V shed 0 bases and J 3 bases; nucleotides not matched to a gene: 16. CDR3 amino acids: CAWSVNSRDRGLVDYGYTF. Here the CDR3 DNA reads TGTGCCTGGAGTGTAAACTCCCGGGACAGGGGTTTGGTCGACTATGGCTACACCTTC.

Only a few counts were recorded for this clone. The chain uses TRBV27 and TRBJ1-4, with TRBD1 as a possible D gene (5 bases). From germline, CDR1 is MNHEY and CDR2 SMNVEV (reference sequence). V lost 3 bases and J lost 6, with 11 bases in between. The CDR3 has 14 amino acids. Here the CDR3 reads CASSFQGVDEKLFF. CDR3 nucleotides: TGTGCCAGCAGTTTTCAAGGGGTGGATGAAAAACTGTTTTTT.

This clone appeared once. Other DNA sequences from this sample encode an identical CDR3 as well. The CDR3 DNA reads TGTGCCAGCAGGACAGGGAACTATGGCTACACCTTC. Amino acids: CASRTGNYGYTF. V is TRBV28 and J is TRBJ1-2, with 7 bases identical to TRBD1. This CDR3 is built from 12 residues. Germline CDR1 is MDHEN and CDR2 is SYDVKM. V lost 6 bases, J lost 2 bases, and 0 bases stayed unmatched.

CDR3 amino acids: CATSRVTANTGELFF. CDR3 in DNA: TGTGCCACCAGCAGAGTGACAGCGAACACCGGGGAGCTGTTTTTT. The chain employs TRBV15 and TRBJ2-2; a weak D match, TRBD1 (5 bases). CDR1 is LNHNV and CDR2 is YYDKDF in the germline V gene (reference sequence). This CDR3 has 15 amino acids. V lost 1 base and J 0 bases, leaving 6 bases between the germline ends.

This chain joins TRBV28 and TRBJ1-6; no clear D. The CDR3 extends over 14 amino acids. V shed 3 bases and J shed 4 bases, with 7 bases lying between them. Germline-derived CDR1 and CDR2 are MDHEN and SYDVKM. CDR3 DNA: TGTGCCAGCAGTTTTAACAGATATAATTCACCCCTCCACTTT. This codes for CASSFNRYNSPLHF.

The chain is built from TRBV5-1 and TRBJ2-3, with 12 bases fitting TRBD2. There are 16 residues in the CDR3. V dropped 0 bases and J dropped 5; count of bases not matched to a gene: 4. Germline-derived CDR1 and CDR2 are SGHRS and YFSETQ. The CDR3 here is CASSLASGREIDTQYF. The CDR3 DNA sequence: TGCGCCAGCAGCTTGGCTAGCGGGAGGGAAATAGATACGCAGTATTTT.

The CDR3, as DNA: TGTGCCAGCAGTGACTCGACCTCGGGGCAGTACTTC. It is translated as CASSDSTSGQYF. The chain employs TRBV6-4 and TRBJ2-7; D gene ambiguous. The CDR3 consists of 12 residues. Deletions cut 0 bases from V and 9 bases from J, with 9 bases between. Germline lookup yields CDR1 MRHNA and CDR2 SNTAGT.

With regard to this clone: The sample contains more than one DNA sequence encoding this CDR3. This chain links TRBV27 with TRBJ2-7; D is unresolved. Germline V gene data show CDR1 as MNHEY and CDR2 as SMNVEV (reference sequence). The CDR3 has 13 amino acids. V was shortened by 0 bases and J by 4 bases, with 7 bases between the two germline ends. Written as DNA, the CDR3 is TGTGCCAGCAGTTTATCAGTGCGTTACGAGCAGTACTTC. This sequence encodes CASSLSVRYEQYF.

The V gene is TRBV6-5, the J gene TRBJ2-7, with TRBD1 as a possible D gene (6 bases). The germline V and J ends were trimmed by 0 bases and 3 bases, with 12 bases remaining between them. The CDR3 sequence is 15 residues long. Per germline, CDR1 MNHEY and CDR2 SVGAGI. The DNA of the CDR3 is TGTGCCAGCAGTTACTCTTACGACAGGCTCTACGAGCAGTACTTC. It encodes CASSYSYDRLYEQYF.

The CDR3 coding sequence is TGTGCCAGCAGCCAAGGAAGTGAGCGGGAGATAAGCACAGATACGCAGTATTTT. The encoded protein is CASSQGSEREISTDTQYF. This rearrangement joins TRBV4-2 to TRBJ2-3, with 8 bases that match TRBD2. Germline CDR1 LGHNA, CDR2 YNFKEQ. This CDR3 comprises 18 residues. V was clipped by 1 base and J by 0 bases; unmatched bases: 9.

V and J are TRBV28 and TRBJ1-5; 7 bases align to TRBD1. Germline V lookup: CDR1 MDHEN, CDR2 SYDVKM. V was pared by 5 bases and J by 6 bases, with 7 bases of the junction left unmatched. This CDR3 spans 14 amino acids. The CDR3 is CASSTTGLGQPQHF. CDR3 in DNA: TGTGCCAGCAGTACGACAGGGTTGGGTCAGCCCCAGCATTTT.